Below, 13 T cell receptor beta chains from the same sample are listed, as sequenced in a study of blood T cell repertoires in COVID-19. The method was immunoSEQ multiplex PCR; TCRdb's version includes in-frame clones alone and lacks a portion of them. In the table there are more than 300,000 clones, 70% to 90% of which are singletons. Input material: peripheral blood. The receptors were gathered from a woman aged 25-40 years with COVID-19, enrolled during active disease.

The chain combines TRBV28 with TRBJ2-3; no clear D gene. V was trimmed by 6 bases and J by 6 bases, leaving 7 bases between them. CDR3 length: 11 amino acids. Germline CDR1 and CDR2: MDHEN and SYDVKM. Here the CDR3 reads CASSSPDTQYF. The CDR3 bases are TGTGCCAGCAGCTCTCCTGATACGCAGTATTTT.

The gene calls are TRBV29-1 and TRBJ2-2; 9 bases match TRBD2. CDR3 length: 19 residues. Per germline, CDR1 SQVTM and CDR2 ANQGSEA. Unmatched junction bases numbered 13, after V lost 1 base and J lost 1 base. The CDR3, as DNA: TGCAGCGTTGAAGTCCCCTTTAGGAGCGGGAGGCGGAACACCGGGGAGCTGTTTTTT. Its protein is CSVEVPFRSGRRNTGELFF.

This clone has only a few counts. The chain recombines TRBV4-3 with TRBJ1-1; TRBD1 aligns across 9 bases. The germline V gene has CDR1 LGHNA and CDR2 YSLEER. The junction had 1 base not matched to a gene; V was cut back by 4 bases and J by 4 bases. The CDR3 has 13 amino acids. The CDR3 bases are TGCGCCAGCAGCCTGGGACAGGGCACTGAAGCTTTCTTT. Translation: CASSLGQGTEAFF.

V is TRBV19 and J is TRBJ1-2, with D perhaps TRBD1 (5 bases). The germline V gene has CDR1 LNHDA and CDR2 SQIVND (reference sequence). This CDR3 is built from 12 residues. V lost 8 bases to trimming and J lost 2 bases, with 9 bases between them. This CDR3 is CASQAGNYGYTF. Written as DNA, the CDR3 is TGTGCCAGTCAGGCAGGGAACTATGGCTACACCTTC.

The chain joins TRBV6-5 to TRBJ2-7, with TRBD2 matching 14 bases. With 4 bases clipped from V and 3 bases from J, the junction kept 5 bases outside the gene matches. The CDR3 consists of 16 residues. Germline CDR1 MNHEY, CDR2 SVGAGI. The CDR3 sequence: CASSWGLAGEGYEQYF. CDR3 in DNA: TGTGCCAGCAGTTGGGGACTAGCGGGAGAGGGCTACGAGCAGTACTTC.

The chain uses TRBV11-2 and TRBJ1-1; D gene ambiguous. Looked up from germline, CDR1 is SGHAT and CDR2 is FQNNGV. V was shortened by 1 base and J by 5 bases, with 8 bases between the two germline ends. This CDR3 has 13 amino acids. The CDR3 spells CASSLGSQTEAFF. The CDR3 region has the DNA TGTGCCAGCAGCTTAGGGTCACAGACTGAAGCTTTCTTT.

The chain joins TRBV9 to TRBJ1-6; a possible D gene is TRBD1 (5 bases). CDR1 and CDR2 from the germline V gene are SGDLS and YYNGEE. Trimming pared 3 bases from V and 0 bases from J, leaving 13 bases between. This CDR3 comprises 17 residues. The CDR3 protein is CASSAGRGRSYNSPLHF. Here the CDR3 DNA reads TGTGCCAGCAGCGCGGGGAGGGGCCGCTCCTATAATTCACCCCTCCACTTT.

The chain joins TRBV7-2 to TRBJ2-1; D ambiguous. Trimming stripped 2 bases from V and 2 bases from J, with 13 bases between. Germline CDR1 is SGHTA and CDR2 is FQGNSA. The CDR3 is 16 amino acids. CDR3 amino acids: CASSLSGVVPYNEQFF. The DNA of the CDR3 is TGTGCCAGCAGCTTATCGGGTGTCGTGCCCTACAATGAGCAGTTCTTC. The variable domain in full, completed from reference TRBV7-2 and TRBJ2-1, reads GAGVSQSPSNKVTEKGKDVELRCDPISGHTALYWYRQSLGQGLEFLIYFQGNSAPDKSGLPSDRFSAERTGGSVSTLTIQRTQQEDSAVYLCASSLSGVVPYNEQFFGPGTRLTVL.

The CDR3 protein is CASRDLQGAPTDTQYF. The CDR3 DNA follows: TGTGCCAGCAGGGACCTACAGGGGGCCCCCACAGATACGCAGTATTTT. V and J are TRBV5-6 and TRBJ2-3; 9 bases are shared with TRBD1. Germline assignment: CDR1 SGHDT and CDR2 YYEEEE. This CDR3 comprises 16 residues. The V gene end was trimmed by 5 bases and the J gene end by 2 bases; junction bases not matched to a gene: 9.

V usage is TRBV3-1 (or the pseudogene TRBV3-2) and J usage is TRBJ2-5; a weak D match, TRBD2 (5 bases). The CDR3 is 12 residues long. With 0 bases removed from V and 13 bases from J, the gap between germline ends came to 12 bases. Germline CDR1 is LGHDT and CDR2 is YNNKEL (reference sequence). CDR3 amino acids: CASSQDRTSLYF. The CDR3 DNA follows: TGTGCCAGCAGCCAAGATCGGACTTCGCTGTACTTC.

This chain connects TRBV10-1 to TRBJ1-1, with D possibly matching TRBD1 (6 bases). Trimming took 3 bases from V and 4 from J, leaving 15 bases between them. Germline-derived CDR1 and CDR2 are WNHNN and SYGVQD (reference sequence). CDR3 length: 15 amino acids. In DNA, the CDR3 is TGCGCCAGCAGTGAAGACCCAGGGGAGGGCACTGAAGCTTTCTTT. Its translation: CASSEDPGEGTEAFF.

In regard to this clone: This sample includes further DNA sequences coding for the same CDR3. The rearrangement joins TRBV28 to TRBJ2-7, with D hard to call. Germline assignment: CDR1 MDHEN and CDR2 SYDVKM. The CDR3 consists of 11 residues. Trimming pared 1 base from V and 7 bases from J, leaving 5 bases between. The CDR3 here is CASSLSGEQYF. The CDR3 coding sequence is TGTGCCAGCAGTTTATCCGGGGAGCAGTACTTC.

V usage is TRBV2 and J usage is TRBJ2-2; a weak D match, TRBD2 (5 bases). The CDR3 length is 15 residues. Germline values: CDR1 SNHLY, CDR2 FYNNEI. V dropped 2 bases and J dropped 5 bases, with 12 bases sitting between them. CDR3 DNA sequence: TGTGCCAGCAGTGAATGGGGAGTGAATACCGGGGAGCTGTTTTTT. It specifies CASSEWGVNTGELFF. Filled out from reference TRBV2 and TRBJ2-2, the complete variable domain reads EPEVTQTPSHQVTQMGQEVILRCVPISNHLYFYWYRQILGQKVEFLVSFYNNEISEKSEIFDDQFSVERPDGSNFTLKIRSTKLEDSAMYFCASSEWGVNTGELFFGEGSRLTVL.